This T cell receptor (beta chain) was recorded in a study of blood T cell repertoires in COVID-19. Study summary: From T cells, B-cell-depleted T cells, or PBMCs came the material, which was cDNA or gDNA.

V lost 6 bases and J lost 2; bases outside the gene matches: 11. Germline loops: CDR1 ENHRY, CDR2 SYGVKD. The CDR3 runs to 16 residues. Seattle patients were enrolled during active infection and followed longitudinally. Profiled with immunoSEQ multiplex PCR; TCRdb holds only in-frame clones, not every one. The data contain just over 250,000 clones, around 90% of them singletons. The chain carries TRBV10-3 and TRBJ2-7; TRBD2 aligns across 9 bases. The sequenced sample consisted of peripheral blood. The TCR sequence derives from a woman aged 70-85 years with COVID-19, enrolled during active disease. Here the CDR3 reads CAISTYTSGLTYEQYF. As DNA, the CDR3 is TGTGCCATCAGCACATACACTAGCGGGCTTACCTACGAGCAGTACTTC.